This T cell receptor beta chain was sequenced in a study of graft-versus-host responses after intestinal transplantation. Study in general: Recipients received multivisceral, liver-intestinal, or isolated intestinal transplants. Tacrolimus and steroids were given for around three years to all recipients after anti-thymocyte globulin induction. Findings and caveats of the study: The recipient marrow held GvH clones, and some of them showed up first in ileum or blood. GvH clone levels peaked in circulation, and this peak was associated with early post-transplant HvG declines.

Both intraepithelial and lamina propria lymphocytes were released by processing graft tissue. On this clone: The target antigen is unknown.

Using immunoSEQ multiplex PCR, the repertoire was profiled, and TCRdb retains in-frame clones only, with some absent. The sample has 14,000 or so clones, 65% to 80% seen once. The CDR3 covers 14 residues. Germline V CDR1 and CDR2: SGHKS, YYEKEE (reference sequence). V was shortened by 4 bases and J by 8 bases, with 15 bases between the two germline ends. This specimen was ileum tissue, taken roughly 27 days after intestinal transplant. This receptor was identified in a human patient who received an intestinal transplant, so some T cells may come from the graft donor. The chain carries TRBV5-5 and TRBJ1-4; possibly TRBD1 for D (6 bases). CDR3 in DNA: TGTGCCAGCAGCGACCGGATTGGGACAGAAAAACTGTTTTTT. Its translation is CASSDRIGTEKLFF. The full variable domain, with the rest looked up from reference TRBV5-5 and TRBJ1-4, is DAGVTQSPTHLIKTRGQQVTLRCSPISGHKSVSWYQQVLGQGPQFIFQYYEKEERGRGNFPDRFSARQFPNYSSELNVNALLLGDSALYLCASSDRIGTEKLFFGSGTQLSVL.